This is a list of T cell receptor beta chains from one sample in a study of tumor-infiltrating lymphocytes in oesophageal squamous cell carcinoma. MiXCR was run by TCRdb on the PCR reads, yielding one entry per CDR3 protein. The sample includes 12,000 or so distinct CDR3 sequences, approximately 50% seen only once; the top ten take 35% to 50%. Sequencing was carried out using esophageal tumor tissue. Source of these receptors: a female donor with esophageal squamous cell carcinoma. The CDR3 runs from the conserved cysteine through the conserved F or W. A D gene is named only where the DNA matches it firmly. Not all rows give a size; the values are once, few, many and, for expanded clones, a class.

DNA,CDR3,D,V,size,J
TGCGCCAGCAGCTTGAGTGGGACAATTACTGAAGCTTTCTTT,CASSLSGTITEAFF,-,TRBV5-1,many,TRBJ1-1
TGTGCCAGCAGCTTTGGGTTTTTGGTCACTGAAGCTTTCTTT,CASSFGFLVTEAFF,-,TRBV5-4,-,TRBJ1-1
TGTGCCAGCAGCCCAGCCTTGGCAGGAGAGCAGTTCTTC,CASSPALAGEQFF,-,TRBV7-1,-,TRBJ2-1
TGTGCCAGCAGCTCCATTGGGATAAAGTACAATGAGCAGTTCTTC,CASSSIGIKYNEQFF,-,TRBV11-2,many,TRBJ2-1
TGTGCCAGCAGCTTTGGGGGGATCTCCTACGAGCAGTACTTC,CASSFGGISYEQYF,-,TRBV7-6,-,TRBJ2-7
TGTGCCAGCAGTTTAATCGGGACAGGCTCTGGGGCCAACGTCCTGACTTTC,CASSLIGTGSGANVLTF,TRBD1,TRBV6-5,-,TRBJ2-6
TGTGCCAGCAGTGATCGTTGGCAGGGTTTCGATGGCTACACCTTC,CASSDRWQGFDGYTF,-,TRBV6-6,-,TRBJ1-2
TGTGCCAGCAGCCTAATTACGGGACAGGCCTACGAGCAGTTCTTC,CASSLITGQAYEQFF,TRBD1,TRBV7-2,-,TRBJ2-1
TGTGCCAGCAGCTTAGAGGTTGGGCTACGGCCCCAAGAGACCCAGTACTTC,CASSLEVGLRPQETQYF,-,TRBV7-9,many,TRBJ2-5
TGCGCCAGCAGTGAGCGGCAGAACTATGGCTACACCTTC,CASSERQNYGYTF,-,TRBV10-1,many,TRBJ1-2
TGTGCCAGCGGTGGGGCCAACGTCCTGACTTTC,CASGGANVLTF,-,TRBV6-1,-,TRBJ2-6
TGTGCCAGCAGCGTACGGGCAGGGGGAGAAAAACTGTTTTTT,CASSVRAGGEKLFF,TRBD1,TRBV7-2,-,TRBJ1-4
TGTGCCAGCAGCCCAAAGGGGCCACCGACAGAGAACAATGAGCAGTTCTTC,CASSPKGPPTENNEQFF,-,TRBV7-3,-,TRBJ2-1
TGCGCCAGCAGCGTGACTAGCCGGGAGACCCAGTACTTC,CASSVTSRETQYF,TRBD2,TRBV5-1,many,TRBJ2-5
TGTGCCAGCAGCTTAGCGAGGACAGGGGTGGGGCTCATGAACACTGAAGCTTTCTTT,CASSLARTGVGLMNTEAFF,TRBD1,TRBV7-8,-,TRBJ1-1
TGTGCCAGCCGAGGAGGGACAGGGGATTTTCAAGAAAAACTGTTTTTT,CASRGGTGDFQEKLFF,TRBD1,TRBV28,-,TRBJ1-4
TGTGCCAGCAGCTTAGTGGGGGGAGATACGCAGTATTTT,CASSLVGGDTQYF,-,TRBV7-9,medium-sized,TRBJ2-3
TGTGCCAGCAGCTTAAGGACAGGGACCTACGAGCAGTACTTC,CASSLRTGTYEQYF,TRBD1,TRBV7-8,-,TRBJ2-7
TGTGCCAGCAGCTTAATGCCCGATGGGCCCCAGTTCTTC,CASSLMPDGPQFF,-,TRBV7-2,once,TRBJ2-1
TGTGCCATCAGTGAGGTCCAGGGTCCTGAGCAGTTCTTC,CAISEVQGPEQFF,-,TRBV10-3,-,TRBJ2-1
TGTGCCAGCAGCTTAGGACCCGGTTTGCGGGGGCAAGAGACCCAGTACTTC,CASSLGPGLRGQETQYF,TRBD2,TRBV7-8,-,TRBJ2-5
TGTGCCAGCAGCTTAAACTGGGGACAGGGAAACGAGCAGTACTTC,CASSLNWGQGNEQYF,TRBD1,TRBV7-3,large,TRBJ2-7
TGTGCCAGCAGTGGGGGGACAGGGAGATCCTACAATGAGCAGTTCTTC,CASSGGTGRSYNEQFF,TRBD1,TRBV6-1,-,TRBJ2-1
TGTGCCAGCAGCACACAGGGACAGCCCCAGCATTTT,CASSTQGQPQHF,-,TRBV12-3/TRBV12-4,few,TRBJ1-5
TGTGCCAGCAGCTTCATGAGGGATACGCAGTATTTT,CASSFMRDTQYF,-,TRBV7-2,once,TRBJ2-3
TGTGCCAGCAGGACCGGGACTAGCTACAATGAGCAGTTCTTC,CASRTGTSYNEQFF,TRBD2,TRBV27,-,TRBJ2-1
TGTGCCAGCAGCTTAGTCCGTAATACGAAGACCCAGTACTTC,CASSLVRNTKTQYF,-,TRBV7-9,-,TRBJ2-5
TGTGCCAGCAGCTTAACCACCCCAGGGGATGGGTCCTACAATGAGCAGTTCTTC,CASSLTTPGDGSYNEQFF,-,TRBV7-8,few,TRBJ2-1
TGTGCCAGCAGCCCGGACGTTAACTATGGCTACACCTTC,CASSPDVNYGYTF,-,TRBV7-9,few,TRBJ1-2
TGTGCCAGCAGCTCCGGGCGGGACCTACACAATGAGCAGTTCTTC,CASSSGRDLHNEQFF,-,TRBV7-3,many,TRBJ2-1
TGTGCCAGCAGCCTGTCGGGAGCGGGAGATACGCAGTATTTT,CASSLSGAGDTQYF,-,TRBV7-2,-,TRBJ2-3
TGTGCCAGCTCACCAGGGACTAGCACGGGTAATGAGCAGTTCTTC,CASSPGTSTGNEQFF,TRBD2,TRBV18,-,TRBJ2-1
TGTGCCAGCAGCTTGGACAGGGCGTCTCAAGAGACCCAGTACTTC,CASSLDRASQETQYF,-,TRBV5-5,-,TRBJ2-5
TGTGCCAGCAGCGATTGGACTAGTGATGGCAATGAGCAGTTCTTC,CASSDWTSDGNEQFF,TRBD2,TRBV6-1,many,TRBJ2-1
TGCGCCAGCAGCTTCGGGGCCACCGGGGAGCTGTTTTTT,CASSFGATGELFF,-,TRBV5-1,-,TRBJ2-2
TGTGCCAGCAGCTTGGGACAGGACTATGAGCAGTTCTTC,CASSLGQDYEQFF,-,TRBV5-4,-,TRBJ2-1